What follows describes a single T cell receptor beta chain. This clone's antigen is unknown. The sample originates from a study of cytomegalovirus exposure and HLA in healthy donors (dated by TCRdb to 2016 to 2017). Study-level background: According to an earlier analysis of a few hundred of the donors, 150 million to 200 million T cells yielded 117 million unique TCR beta sequences and 276 Gb of sequence data. Because of strong linkage in the cohort, 4 to 6 DR-DQ haplotypes were treated as single units for association and clustering. All discovery cohort repertoires had been generated using a single sequencing platform. On average, around 240,000 unique TCR beta nucleotide sequences were sequenced per donor among roughly 430 genotyped donors of the cohort, with roughly 20% of those sequences being non-productive. A later genetic analysis took genome-wide SNP genotypes for about three fifths of the 666 donors and used that subset as a discovery cohort. Typing coverage varied by locus: about 629-630 donors for A, B, C, DRB1 and DQB1; roughly 560 for DQA1; about 600 for DPA1; 450 to 480 for DPB1. Roughly 300 gigabases of sequencing data and 70 million to 100 million unique TCR sequences made up an early release that covered 500 to 650 HLA-typed donors. HLA typing covered class I and class II loci at four-digit resolution. The study combined high-throughput TCR immunosequencing, statistical association of individual TCRs with disease status, and machine learning to predict cytomegalovirus infection status. In addition to the first cohort of 666 subjects, a separate validation cohort of over 90 different subjects was used. In a later analysis, previously published TCR beta repertoires from about 640 donors were re-analyzed and high-resolution HLA genotyping was added so that TCR occurrence patterns could be studied. In the later analysis, no new phenotypic data were used to find candidate immune exposures; instead, reliance was placed on TCR beta sequences and their occurrence across donors. In an earlier analysis of roughly 580 of the donors, high-throughput TCR beta sequencing was used to judge whether each TCR beta V gene segment behaved as functional or pseudogenic. The study used immunosequencing to profile the T cell repertoires of 666 subjects and linked those repertoires to cytomegalovirus serostatus. The genetic ancestry cluster associated with self-reported Caucasian donors included roughly 84% of the roughly 410 genotyped donors. The study aimed to test whether cataloging public T cell receptors could reveal signatures of past pathogen exposure. Donor age, sex, ethnicity and CMV serostatus were compiled together with the repertoire data.

To prepare the library, the immunoSEQ multiplex PCR assay was applied. The multiplex PCR relied on a mix of 60 forward primers for TCR Vbeta segments and 13 reverse primers for TCR Jbeta segments. A multiplex PCR assay on genomic DNA amplified the CDR3 region of rearranged TCR beta genes. The amplified TCR beta libraries were sequenced on the Illumina HiSeq System as 87-base-pair reads. On the authors' methods: Across the 700 or so repertoires, a later analysis counted 75 million to 90 million unique TCR beta chains, around 11 million of which were shared by at least two donors. Raw reads were error-corrected and collapsed into unique sequences with a nearest-neighbor algorithm that merged closely related sequences to remove PCR and sequencing errors. CDR3 sequences were aligned to IMGT reference sequences to assign V, D and J gene segments. Each retained sequence needed at least a six-nucleotide match to both a V gene segment and a J gene segment. Rearrangements were called productive when the CDR3 lacked stop codons and stayed in frame with V and J; all others were non-productive. CDR3 was defined by IMGT convention, running from the second conserved V-encoded cysteine to the conserved J-encoded phenylalanine. In an earlier analysis of roughly 580 of the donors, sequences lacking an unambiguous match to a single V gene segment were excluded. In an earlier analysis of about 590 of the donors, a V segment was called functional when productive rearrangements were above 56.7%, and segregating when the standard deviation between donors exceeded 5%. A statistical classification framework was built to diagnose cytomegalovirus status from the catalog of TCR beta chain sequences. A later analysis assigned V and J genes by comparing TCR nucleotide sequences with IMGT/GENE-DB human TR gene sequences. In a later analysis, CDR3 sequences and most-parsimonious VDJ recombination scenarios were assigned using the TCRdist pipeline. In a later analysis, each TCR beta chain was defined by its CDR3 amino acid sequence together with its V-gene family, and reads without a unique V-gene family were excluded. A later analysis removed roughly 590 highly shared, low-generation-probability nucleotide sequences to deal with suspected cross-contamination and a sequencing artifact. In a later analysis, a clonal expansion index was calculated for each public chain from normalized within-repertoire ranks of inferred template counts. A later analysis computed generation probabilities with a VDJ recombination model fitted to out-of-frame rearrangements, and checked the results against IGoR. Hypergeometric tests were used in a later analysis to score TCR-TCR, TCR-HLA and TCR-CMV co-occurrence, with a repertoire-size bias correction applied to the TCR pairs. In a later analysis, false discovery rates were estimated by permuting HLA or CMV assignments 20 times. In a later analysis, co-occurring TCRs were grouped using DBSCAN, and TCRdist sequence similarity was added for clustering within HLA-allele-positive subsets. For co-occurrence clustering, repertoires with fewer than 30,000 or more than 120,000 public chains were excluded, along with four to six repertoires with anomalous nucleotide sharing. In its TCRdb copy, this immuneACCESS table keeps in-frame sequences only and misses some clones. Where compared with another copy, unresolved V genes explain less than half of these, and the others have no known cause. The DNA was the basis for D and trimming; V, J and clone size are from that table. The table held for this sample gives 150,000 to 250,000 clones. The top ten hold around 0.7% of the sample.

Findings and caveats that apply to the study as a whole: The study listed 150 to 200 TCR beta chains as associated with cytomegalovirus. An association between a missense DCLRE1C variant and V-gene and J-gene trimming of TCR beta chains was found in a later genetic analysis and replicated in an independent cohort. In a later analysis, most CMV-associated TCR beta chains were found to appear HLA-restricted, with HLA associations seemingly driven largely by CMV exposure. In a later analysis, the rate of TCR association differed among HLA loci, with DRB1 alleles having the most associated TCRs and HLA-C alleles having the fewest. Correlated functional status among segregating V segments might reflect linkage disequilibrium, but an unknown experimental factor could not be ruled out. The classifier was reported to diagnose cytomegalovirus status with high specificity and sensitivity in both the original and validation cohorts. Because counts were too low, seventeen rarely observed V segments, including chromosome 9 orphons, were excluded from the earlier analysis of a few hundred of the donors. A further reported finding was that TCR beta sequences accurately predicted the HLA-A and HLA-B alleles for most subjects in the first cohort. Because some donors lacked HLA typing at each locus, the association tests relied only on the typed subset. In vitro tests confirmed that a few of the cytomegalovirus-associated TCR beta chains recognize cytomegalovirus antigens. When HLA alleles, especially DR and DQ, strongly co-occurred, TCR associations were difficult to assign to individual alleles. CMV serostatus was the only immune exposure information available for the cohort. Specific HLA alleles were associated with 16,951 TCR beta sequences at a false discovery rate of 0.05 in a later analysis. The presence/absence analyses assumed that sequencing depth was roughly uniform across donors, and that assumption may not be true. According to a later analysis, parvovirus B19, influenza, CMV and Epstein-Barr virus appeared linked to several top co-occurrence clusters. Across donors, most TCR sequences were observed very rarely, whereas some public TCRs were present in many individuals. The authors suggested that the approach could potentially be generalized to other disease states and immunological phenotypes. Compared with the roughly 710-donor mean, donors in an Asian-associated ancestry cluster had fewer N-insertions in productive TCRs, according to a later genetic analysis. Because the 87-base-pair reads could not distinguish some IMGT-functional V segments, including TRBV6-2 and TRBV6-3, those segments were excluded. Compared with equally common non-associated chains, HLA-associated TCR beta chains in a later analysis were more clonally expanded and had lower generation probabilities. This cohort had only TCR beta chains sequenced, and the lack of alpha or paired-chain data limited which features could be detected. An earlier analysis of approximately 590 of the donors showed that most TCR beta V segments appeared in productive rearrangements either about 87% or about 30% of the time, which broadly matched IMGT annotations. A cluster of highly shared sequence variants was judged likely to be a technical artifact of the sequencing pipeline.

Sequences MNHNS (CDR1) and SASEGT (CDR2) are obtained from the germline V gene. The CDR3 spans 12 residues, from the cysteine through the phenylalanine. Solely the CDR3 DNA is kept, with 36 bases framed from the first base. The trim is 6 bases for V and 1 base for J, with a gap of 6 bases between the germline ends. The cohort was made up of 666 healthy bone marrow donors. At the time of sampling, every cohort member was nominally healthy, though immune exposures that went unrecorded were likely present. The donor tested CMV seronegative, placing the donor among the 300 to 450 seronegative members of the cohort. Every donor gave a peripheral blood sample, and the peripheral blood mononuclear cells from that sample were used for TCR beta sequencing. Genomic DNA was extracted from the blood cell samples with the Qiagen DNeasy Blood Extraction Kit.

This sequence uses TRBV6-1 and TRBJ2-5; the D gene identity is not certain. Specimen: PBMCs. The receptor's source is a boy younger than 18 in good health and CMV-seronegative. The CDR3 protein sequence reads: CASRPSQETQYF. The sequence in DNA is TGTGCCAGCAGACCTAGCCAAGAGACCCAGTACTTC.